The clone carrying this TCR beta chain was recorded at least ten times. The entry originates in a study of blood T cell repertoires in COVID-19. Study context: COVID-19 samples, acute and convalescent, were from the United States, Italy and Spain. PBMCs, B-cell-depleted T cells, or T cells were the source of the cDNA or gDNA that made up the material.

Sequencing was performed with immunoSEQ multiplex PCR; in TCRdb, only in-frame clones are kept and a portion is missing. The sample has 200,000 to 250,000 clones, more than 75% seen once. Sequenced material: peripheral blood. This clonotype was obtained from a woman aged 70 to 79 with active or convalescent COVID-19.

Here the CDR3 DNA reads TGTGCCATCCCCACGAGCTCCTATAATTCACCCCTCCACTTT. Its translation is CAIPTSSYNSPLHF. This chain uses TRBV9 with TRBJ1-6; D is ambiguous. This CDR3 is 14 amino acids long. V was trimmed by 9 bases and J by 0 bases, leaving 10 bases between them. Germline V gene sequence: CDR1 SGDLS, CDR2 YYNGEE.